This TCR beta chain was sequenced during a study of tumor and adjacent non-tumor tissue in lung cancer (dated by TCRdb to 2016 to 2019). As for the study more broadly: By cancer type, the cohort comprised 12 to 13 adenocarcinoma patients, a couple of squamous cell carcinoma patients and 1 small cell lung cancer patient. The study compared bulk TCRbeta repertoires from lung tumor tissue and matched distant non-tumor lung tissue of some 16 lung cancer patients. Fewer than 35 paired specimens, one tumor and one normal lung sample per patient, were profiled by TCRbeta CDR3 sequencing. Ages among the 15 or so patients ranged from roughly 31 to 76 years, there were around ten men and 5 women, and disease was at TNM stage I to III. In total, sequencing yielded over 95 million productive TCRbeta reads, which works out to an average of about 4.2 million reads per sample. General findings and caveats noted by the study authors: Neither the sequencing platform nor unique molecular identifiers are named or mentioned anywhere in the methods. TCR diversity (inverse Simpson) was significantly higher in tumor than in normal lung tissue (approximately 440 vs 150, P = 0.0075, Mann-Whitney U test). The top 100 clones made up a significantly larger cumulative share of the repertoire in normal lung than in tumor tissue. TCR diversity was significantly higher in younger patients, and greater tumor TCR diversity was associated with shorter overall survival and shorter disease-free survival. Because peripheral blood was not sequenced, blood TCRbeta repertoires in the lung cancer patients of the study were not examined. Only roughly 14 patients were in the cohort, and the authors stated that larger samples and more detailed clinical data are needed.

RNA was extracted from bulk unsorted tissue and checked for quality with a NanoDrop ND-1000 and an Agilent 2100. Donors were newly diagnosed lung cancer patients admitted for thoracic surgery in China between August and November 2014, without prior chemotherapy. Anyone who had undergone radiotherapy or chemotherapy before, or who had another cancer at the same time, was left out of the study. Pieces of surgical tissue measuring roughly 1-2 cm3 were kept in RNAlater solution and stored at -80 degrees C until use. Library preparation was by multiplex PCR. Instrument used: Illumina HiSeq 2500. TCRbeta libraries were constructed through three rounds of nested PCR with primers (Table S4) according to protocols adapted from ARM-PCR. Before sequencing, PCR products of 200-500 bp were cut from the gel and purified using the QIAquick gel extraction kit. The study's own analysis went as follows. Trimmomatic was used to clean the reads, FLASH merged the cleaned reads into complete CDR3 sequences, and MiTCR assigned the sequences to V(D)J germline segments. VDJtools was used to compute clonal diversity as the inverse Simpson's index. Productive reads were defined as in-frame sequences without a premature stop codon. The raw public data were reprocessed by TCRdb itself: fastp quality trimming at Q25, MiXCR clonotype calling, in-frame beta chains only. A single entry per CDR3 protein holds the most common genes and DNA from its merged rows. V and J calls and clone size were set by TCRdb, not the authors. This sample comprises roughly 120,000 distinct CDR3 sequences, 84% of them detected only once. 22% of the sample is in the top ten clones.

This clonotype was observed a few times. Its specific antigen is unknown. A single base separates this from a much larger clone, so it may be a read error. According to the germline V gene, CDR1 reads KGHDR and CDR2 reads SFDVKD. The CDR3 covers 14 residues, taking in both the cysteine and the phenylalanine. The kept DNA is CDR3 alone, 42 bases in frame from the first base. The sequenced sample consisted of lung tumor tissue. The sequence joins TRBV24-1 to TRBJ2-3, with the D gene tentatively TRBD1 or TRBD2, based on 5 matching bases in each. This TCR was sampled from a man between 65 and 85 years old with non-small cell lung cancer. This receptor has the CDR3 CATSRGGSLDMQYF. The DNA sequence is as follows: TGTGCCACCAGTCGGGGCGGCAGCTTAGATATGCAGTATTTT.